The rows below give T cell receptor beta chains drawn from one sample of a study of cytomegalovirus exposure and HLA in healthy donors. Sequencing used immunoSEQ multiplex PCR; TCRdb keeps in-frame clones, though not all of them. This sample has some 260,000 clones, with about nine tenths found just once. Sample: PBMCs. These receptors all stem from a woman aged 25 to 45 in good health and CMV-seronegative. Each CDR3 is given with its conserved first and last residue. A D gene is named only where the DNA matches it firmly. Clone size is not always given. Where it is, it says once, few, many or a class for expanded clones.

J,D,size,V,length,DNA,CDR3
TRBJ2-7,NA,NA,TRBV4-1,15,TGCGCCAGCAGCCTCGGAGGCCAAGGGGGCTACGAGCAGTACTTC,CASSLGGQGGYEQYF
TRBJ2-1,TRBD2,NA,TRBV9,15,TGTGCCAGCAGCGTAGGTCTAGCGGGAGAGAATGAGCAGTTCTTC,CASSVGLAGENEQFF
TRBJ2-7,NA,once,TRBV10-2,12,TGCGCCAGCAGCCCCCCGGTAGAGGAGCAGTACTTC,CASSPPVEEQYF
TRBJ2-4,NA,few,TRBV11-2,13,TGTGCCAGCAGCAAGGGAGGAGGGGGAGTTCAGTACTTC,CASSKGGGGVQYF
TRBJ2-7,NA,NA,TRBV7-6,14,TGTGCCAGCAGCCCAAGGGCAGGGTCCTACGAGCAGTACTTC,CASSPRAGSYEQYF
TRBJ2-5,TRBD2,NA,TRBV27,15,TGTGCCAGCATGGGGACTAGAGGCTGGGGGGAGACCCAGTACTTC,CASMGTRGWGETQYF
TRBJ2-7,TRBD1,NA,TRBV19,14,TGTGCCAGTAGTCCCGGGACAGGCCCCTACGAGCAGTACTTC,CASSPGTGPYEQYF
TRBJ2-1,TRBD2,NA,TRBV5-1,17,TGCGCCAGCAGCTTGGAGGGACTAGCGAGATCCTACAATGAGCAGTTCTTC,CASSLEGLARSYNEQFF
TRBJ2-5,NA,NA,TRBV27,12,TGTGCCAGCAGTTTCGCAGGGGAGACCCAGTACTTC,CASSFAGETQYF
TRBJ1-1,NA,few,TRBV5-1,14,TGCGCCAGCAGCTTGCAGGGTGCCAACACTGAAGCTTTCTTT,CASSLQGANTEAFF
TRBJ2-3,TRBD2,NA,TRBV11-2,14,TGTGCCAGCAGCTCTCGACTAGCGGGAGATACGCAGTATTTT,CASSSRLAGDTQYF
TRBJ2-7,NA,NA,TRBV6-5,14,TGTGCCAGCAGCCCAAAAGCAGGGGATTACGAGCAGTACTTC,CASSPKAGDYEQYF
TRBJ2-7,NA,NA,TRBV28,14,TGTGCCAGCAGTTTCCCAGCTAGGTACTACGAGCAGTACTTC,CASSFPARYYEQYF
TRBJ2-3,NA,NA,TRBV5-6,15,TGTGCCAGCAGCTTGGAAGGCGAAAACACAGATACGCAGTATTTT,CASSLEGENTDTQYF
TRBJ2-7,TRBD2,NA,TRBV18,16,TGTGCCAGCTCAGCGGGGACTAGCGGGTCGTCCTACGAGCAGTACTTC,CASSAGTSGSSYEQYF
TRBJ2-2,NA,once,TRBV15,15,TGTGCCACCAGCGCCGGGGCGCGGGACACCGGGGAGCTGTTTTTT,CATSAGARDTGELFF
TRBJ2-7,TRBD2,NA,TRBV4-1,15,TGCGCCAGCAGCCTTCTTAGCGGGAACTCCTACGAGCAGTACTTC,CASSLLSGNSYEQYF
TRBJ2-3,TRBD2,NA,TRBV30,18,TGTGCCTGGCATGCAGGGGTGCTAGCGGGAATCAGCACAGATACGCAGTATTTT,CAWHAGVLAGISTDTQYF
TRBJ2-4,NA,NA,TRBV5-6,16,TGTGCCAGCAGCTTGGGGGGGGCGCTGGCCAAAAACATTCAGTACTTC,CASSLGGALAKNIQYF
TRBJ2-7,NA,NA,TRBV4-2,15,TGTGCCAGCAGCCAACCGACCGGAAGCTCCTACGAGCAGTACTTC,CASSQPTGSSYEQYF
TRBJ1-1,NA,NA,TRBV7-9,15,TGTGCCAGCAGCTCCACCATGGGTTCTAACACTGAAGCTTTCTTT,CASSSTMGSNTEAFF
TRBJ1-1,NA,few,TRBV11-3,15,TGTGCCAGCAGCCGTCAGGCAGGGCCCAACACTGAAGCTTTCTTT,CASSRQAGPNTEAFF
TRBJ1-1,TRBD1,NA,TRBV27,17,TGTGCCAGCAGTCCCCGGACAGGGGCCTCTATGAACACTGAAGCTTTCTTT,CASSPRTGASMNTEAFF
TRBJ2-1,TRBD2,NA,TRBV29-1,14,TGCAGCGTTGAGGTGTCTAGCGGACTCAATGAGCAGTTCTTC,CSVEVSSGLNEQFF
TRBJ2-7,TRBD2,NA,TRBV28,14,TGTGCCAGCAGCTCCCAGCGGGAGATACACGAGCAGTACTTC,CASSSQREIHEQYF
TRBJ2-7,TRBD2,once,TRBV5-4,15,TGTGCCAGCAGCTTGCCAGCGGGGGCGATTTACGAGCAGTACTTC,CASSLPAGAIYEQYF
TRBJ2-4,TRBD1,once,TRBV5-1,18,TGCGCCAGCAGCATAGGACAGGAAAGTATCTTAACCAAAAACATTCAGTACTTC,CASSIGQESILTKNIQYF
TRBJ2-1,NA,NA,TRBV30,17,TGTGCCTGGAGTGTATCCCCCCTACGGAAAATCACCCATGAGCAGTTCTTC,CAWSVSPLRKITHEQFF
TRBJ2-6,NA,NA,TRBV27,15,TGTGCCAGCAGTCAACGTGGCTCTGGGGCCAACGTCCTGACTTTC,CASSQRGSGANVLTF
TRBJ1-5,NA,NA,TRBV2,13,TGTGCCAGCAGTGACAGGGGAGGCCAGCCCCAGCATTTT,CASSDRGGQPQHF
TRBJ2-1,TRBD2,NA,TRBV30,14,TGTGCCTGGAGTTGGCTAGCGGGAGTCAATGAGCAGTTCTTC,CAWSWLAGVNEQFF
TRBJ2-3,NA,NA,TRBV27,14,TGTGCCAGCAGTTTATCGCAGAACACAGATACGCAGTATTTT,CASSLSQNTDTQYF
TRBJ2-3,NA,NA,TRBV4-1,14,TGCGCCAGCAGCGAGGGCCAAGGCACAGATACGCAGTATTTT,CASSEGQGTDTQYF
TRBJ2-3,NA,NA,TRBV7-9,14,TGTGCCAGCAGCTTAGAGTTGACCGCAGATACGCAGTATTTT,CASSLELTADTQYF
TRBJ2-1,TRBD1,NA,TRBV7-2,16,TGTGCCAGCAGCCTAGATGGGACAGGAATCTACAATGAGCAGTTCTTC,CASSLDGTGIYNEQFF
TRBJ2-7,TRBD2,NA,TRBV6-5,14,TGTGCCAGCAGTCCCGGGACTAGCTCCTACGAGCAGTACTTC,CASSPGTSSYEQYF